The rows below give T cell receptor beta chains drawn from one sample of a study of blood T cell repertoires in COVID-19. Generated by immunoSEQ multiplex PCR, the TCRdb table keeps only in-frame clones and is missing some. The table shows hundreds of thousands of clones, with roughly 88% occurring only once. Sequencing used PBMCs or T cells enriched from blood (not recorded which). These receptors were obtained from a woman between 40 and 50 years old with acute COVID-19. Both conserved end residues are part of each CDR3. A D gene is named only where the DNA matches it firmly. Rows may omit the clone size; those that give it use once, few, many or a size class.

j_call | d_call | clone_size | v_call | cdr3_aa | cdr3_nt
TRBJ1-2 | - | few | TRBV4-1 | CASSQASGSGYGYTF | TGCGCCAGCAGCCAAGCTTCGGGATCTGGCTATGGCTACACCTTC
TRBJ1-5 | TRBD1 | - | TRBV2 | CASSTGQGGLPQHF | TGTGCCAGCAGCACCGGACAGGGAGGTCTGCCCCAGCATTTT
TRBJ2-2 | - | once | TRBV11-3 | CASSPKGPGEVDTGELFF | TGTGCCAGCAGCCCAAAGGGGCCAGGGGAAGTGGACACCGGGGAGCTGTTTTTT
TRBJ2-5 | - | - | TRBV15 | CATSSTPKETQYF | TGTGCCACCAGCTCTACCCCTAAAGAGACCCAGTACTTC
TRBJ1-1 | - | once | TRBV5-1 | CASSLGRGDTEAFF | TGCGCCAGCAGCTTGGGGCGGGGGGACACTGAAGCTTTCTTT
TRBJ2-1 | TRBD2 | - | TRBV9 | CASSVYPGGMDEQFF | TGTGCCAGCAGCGTCTACCCGGGGGGGATGGACGAGCAGTTCTTC
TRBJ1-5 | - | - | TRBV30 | CAWSVAGAGNQPQHF | TGTGCCTGGAGTGTCGCAGGAGCGGGCAATCAGCCCCAGCATTTT
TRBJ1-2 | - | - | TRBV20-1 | CSALTDYGYTF | TGCAGTGCTTTGACAGATTATGGCTACACCTTC
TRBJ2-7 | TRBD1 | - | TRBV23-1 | CASSQSNRWDSRTYEQYF | TGCGCCAGCAGTCAATCGAATCGGTGGGACAGTCGCACCTACGAGCAGTACTTC
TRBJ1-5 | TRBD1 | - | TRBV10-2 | CASSPTGRGNQPQHF | TGCGCCAGCAGTCCGACAGGGAGAGGGAATCAGCCCCAGCATTTT
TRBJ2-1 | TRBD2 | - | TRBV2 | CASRPSPISGGGGEQFF | TGTGCCAGCAGACCCTCACCCATCAGCGGGGGAGGGGGTGAGCAGTTCTTC
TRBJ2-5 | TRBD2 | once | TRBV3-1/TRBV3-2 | CASSQASGVGETQYF | TGTGCCAGCAGCCAAGCTAGCGGGGTAGGGGAGACCCAGTACTTC
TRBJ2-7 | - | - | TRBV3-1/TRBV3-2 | CASSQTETLAYEQYF | TGTGCCAGCAGCCAGACCGAGACATTAGCCTACGAGCAGTACTTC
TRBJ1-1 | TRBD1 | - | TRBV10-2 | CASSESDRGRIEAFF | TGCGCCAGCAGTGAGTCTGACAGGGGGCGGATTGAAGCTTTCTTT
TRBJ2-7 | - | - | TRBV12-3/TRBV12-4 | CASSFGQSYEQYF | TGTGCCAGCAGTTTCGGACAGTCCTACGAGCAGTACTTC
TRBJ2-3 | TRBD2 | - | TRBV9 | CASSVAGGAPDTQYF | TGTGCCAGCAGCGTAGCCGGGGGGGCCCCAGATACGCAGTATTTT
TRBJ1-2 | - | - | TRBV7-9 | CASSLGGNQGGYTF | TGTGCCAGCAGCTTAGGTGGGAATCAGGGTGGCTACACCTTC
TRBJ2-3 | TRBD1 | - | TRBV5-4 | CASSWQGASTDTQYF | TGTGCCAGCAGCTGGCAGGGGGCGAGCACAGATACGCAGTATTTT
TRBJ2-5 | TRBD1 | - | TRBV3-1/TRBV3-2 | CASSQGPSGTDQETQYF | TGTGCCAGCAGCCAAGGTCCTTCCGGGACAGATCAAGAGACCCAGTACTTC
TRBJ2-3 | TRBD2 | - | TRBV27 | CASSLRQTRGRDTQYF | TGTGCCAGCAGTTTAAGACAGACTCGCGGGAGAGATACGCAGTATTTT
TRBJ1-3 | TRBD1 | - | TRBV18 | CASSGQGVPGNTIYF | TGTGCCAGCTCAGGGCAGGGGGTCCCTGGAAACACCATATATTTT
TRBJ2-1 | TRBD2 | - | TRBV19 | CASSSIAGALYNEQFF | TGTGCCAGTAGTTCGATAGCGGGGGCCCTCTACAATGAGCAGTTCTTC
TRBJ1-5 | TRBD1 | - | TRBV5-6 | CASSWWDRGFGNQPQHF | TGTGCCAGCAGCTGGTGGGACAGGGGGTTTGGCAATCAGCCCCAGCATTTT
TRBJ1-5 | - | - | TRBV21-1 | CASSKGRGSNQPQHF | TGTGCCAGCAGCAAGGGGAGGGGGAGTAATCAGCCCCAGCATTTT
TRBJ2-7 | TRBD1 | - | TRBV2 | CASNRDRTYEQYF | TGTGCCAGCAATAGGGACAGGACCTACGAGCAGTACTTC
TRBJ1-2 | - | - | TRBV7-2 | CASSPGAGRYGYTF | TGTGCCAGCAGCCCCGGGGCAGGGAGGTACGGCTACACCTTC
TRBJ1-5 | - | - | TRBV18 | CASSLSLRGRDQPQHF | TGTGCCAGCTCACTGTCTCTCCGGGGTAGGGATCAGCCCCAGCATTTT
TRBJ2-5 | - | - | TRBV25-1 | CASSGQGWQETQYF | TGTGCCAGCAGTGGCCAGGGTTGGCAAGAGACCCAGTACTTC
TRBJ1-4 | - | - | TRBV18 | CASSPAGQQNEKLFF | TGTGCCAGCTCACCAGCCGGACAGCAAAATGAAAAACTGTTTTTT
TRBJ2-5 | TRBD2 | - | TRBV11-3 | CASSLNSGEETQYF | TGTGCCAGCAGCTTAAATAGCGGGGAAGAGACCCAGTACTTC
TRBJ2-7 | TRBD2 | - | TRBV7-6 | CASSLAERGLSEQYF | TGTGCCAGCAGCTTAGCGGAGCGGGGTTTAAGCGAGCAGTACTTC
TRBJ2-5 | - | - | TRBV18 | CASSPSEETQYF | TGTGCCAGCTCACCCTCGGAGGAGACCCAGTACTTC
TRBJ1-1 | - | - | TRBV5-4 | CASSLARTATEAFF | TGTGCCAGCAGCTTGGCCAGGACAGCCACTGAAGCTTTCTTT
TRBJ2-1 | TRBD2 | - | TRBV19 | CASCPTSGGTGDEQFF | TGTGCCAGTTGTCCGACTAGCGGGGGGACAGGGGATGAGCAGTTCTTC
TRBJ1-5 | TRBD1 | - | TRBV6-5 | CASRDRGGNQPQHF | TGTGCCAGCAGGGACAGGGGTGGCAATCAGCCCCAGCATTTT
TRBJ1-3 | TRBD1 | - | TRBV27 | CASSRDRAGNTIYF | TGTGCCAGCAGTAGAGACAGGGCTGGAAACACCATATATTTT
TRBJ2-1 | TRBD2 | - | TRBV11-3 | CASSPGAAGVFNEQFF | TGTGCCAGCAGCCCAGGGGCAGCGGGGGTATTCAATGAGCAGTTCTTC
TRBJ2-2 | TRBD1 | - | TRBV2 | CASNVGTGNTGELFF | TGTGCCAGCAATGTCGGGACAGGGAACACCGGGGAGCTGTTTTTT
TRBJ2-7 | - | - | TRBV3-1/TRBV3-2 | CASSHQTSYEQYF | TGTGCCAGCAGCCACCAGACTTCCTACGAGCAGTACTTC
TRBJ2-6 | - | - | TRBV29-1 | CSAQVTGANVLTF | TGCAGTGCACAGGTAACCGGGGCCAACGTCCTGACTTTC